The clone carrying this T cell receptor (beta chain) has more than one count but fewer than ten. This same CDR3 is encoded by further DNA sequences in the sample. Using immunoSEQ multiplex PCR, the repertoire was profiled, and TCRdb retains in-frame clones only, with some absent. In the table there are fewer than 200,000 clones, more than 80% of which are singletons. This sample stems from a study of blood T cell repertoires in COVID-19. CDR1 and CDR2 (germline): SGHVS, FQNEAQ. Trimming cost V 5 bases and J 4 bases; bases outside gene matches: 3. There are 13 residues in the CDR3. The source is a man in his forties or fifties who had recovered from COVID-19. This sequence joins TRBV7-8 and TRBJ1-2; 8 bases line up with TRBD1. Sequencing used PBMCs or T cells enriched from blood (not recorded which). The CDR3 nucleotides read TGTGCCAGCAGCACAGGACAGGGCTATGGCTACACCTTC. Amino acid sequence: CASSTGQGYGYTF.